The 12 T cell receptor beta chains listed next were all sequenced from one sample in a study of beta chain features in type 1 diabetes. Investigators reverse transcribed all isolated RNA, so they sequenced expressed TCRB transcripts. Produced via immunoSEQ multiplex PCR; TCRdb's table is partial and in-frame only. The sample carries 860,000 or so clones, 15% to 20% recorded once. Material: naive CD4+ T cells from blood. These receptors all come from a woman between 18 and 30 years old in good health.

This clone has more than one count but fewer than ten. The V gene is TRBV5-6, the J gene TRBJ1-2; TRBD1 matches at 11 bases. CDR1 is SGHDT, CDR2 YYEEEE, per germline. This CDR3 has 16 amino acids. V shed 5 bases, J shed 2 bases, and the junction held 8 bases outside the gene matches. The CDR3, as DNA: TGTGCCAGCAGACGGACAGGGGGCGGGATGAACTATGGCTACACCTTC. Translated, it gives CASRRTGGGMNYGYTF.

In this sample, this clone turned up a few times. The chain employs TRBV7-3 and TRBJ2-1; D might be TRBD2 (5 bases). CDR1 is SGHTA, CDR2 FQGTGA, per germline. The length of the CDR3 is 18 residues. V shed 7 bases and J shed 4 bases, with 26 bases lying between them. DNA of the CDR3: TGTGCCAGCACCACCCGTGGGAAACTAGTCCAGAAATACAATGAGCAGTTCTTC. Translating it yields CASTTRGKLVQKYNEQFF.

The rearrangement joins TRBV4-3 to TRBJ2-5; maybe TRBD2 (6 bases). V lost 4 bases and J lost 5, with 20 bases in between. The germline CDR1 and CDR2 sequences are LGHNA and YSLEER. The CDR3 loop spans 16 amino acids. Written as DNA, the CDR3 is TGCGCCAGCAGCCGCGGAGGGGCAGGAAAATCGGAGACCCAGTACTTC. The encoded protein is CASSRGGAGKSETQYF.

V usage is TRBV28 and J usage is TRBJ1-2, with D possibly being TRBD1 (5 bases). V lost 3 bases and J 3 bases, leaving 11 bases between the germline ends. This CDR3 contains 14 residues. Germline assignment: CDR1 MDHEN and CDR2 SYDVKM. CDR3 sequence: CASSFIDRHYGYTF. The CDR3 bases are TGTGCCAGCAGTTTCATCGACAGACACTATGGCTACACCTTC.

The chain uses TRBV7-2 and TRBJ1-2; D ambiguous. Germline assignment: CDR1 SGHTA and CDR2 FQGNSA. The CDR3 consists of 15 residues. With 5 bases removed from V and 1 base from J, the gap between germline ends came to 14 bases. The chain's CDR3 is CASSAKVLVNYGYTF. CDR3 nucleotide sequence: TGTGCCAGCAGCGCGAAAGTCTTGGTTAACTATGGCTACACCTTC.

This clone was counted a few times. CDR3 DNA: TGCGCCAGCAGTAGCACTGCTAGGGCAGGAGAGCAGTACTTC. Its protein product is CASSSTARAGEQYF. V and J are TRBV23-1 and TRBJ2-7; D gene ambiguous. TRBV23-1 is filed as an ORF, its function uncertain. Trimming took 5 bases from V and 7 from J, leaving 18 bases between them. The CDR3 extends over 14 amino acids.

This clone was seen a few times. CDR3 region: CSVGGRSRRDTQYF. The CDR3 bases are TGCAGCGTGGGGGGCCGTTCACGCAGAGATACGCAGTATTTT. This chain links TRBV29-1 with TRBJ2-3, with D possibly being TRBD1 or TRBD2 (6 bases each). Trimming left V 6 bases short and J 5 bases short, with 18 bases between. The germline gives CDR1 SQVTM, CDR2 ANQGSEA. This CDR3 contains 14 residues.

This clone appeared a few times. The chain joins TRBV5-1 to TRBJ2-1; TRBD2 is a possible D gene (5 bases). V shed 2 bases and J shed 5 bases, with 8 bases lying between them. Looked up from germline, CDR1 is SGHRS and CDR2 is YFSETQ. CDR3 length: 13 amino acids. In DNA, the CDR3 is TGCGCCAGCAGCTTCGCTAGCAACAATGAGCAGTTCTTC. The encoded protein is CASSFASNNEQFF.

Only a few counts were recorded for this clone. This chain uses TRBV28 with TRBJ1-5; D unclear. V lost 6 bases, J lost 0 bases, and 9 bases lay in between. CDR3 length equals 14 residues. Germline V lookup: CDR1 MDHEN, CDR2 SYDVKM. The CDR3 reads CASRISYSNQPQHF. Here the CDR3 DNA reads TGTGCCAGCAGGATAAGTTATAGCAATCAGCCCCAGCATTTT.

The CDR3 region has the DNA TGTGCCACCCAAGACAGGGGGACCTACGAGCAGTACTTC. This codes for CATQDRGTYEQYF. This chain joins TRBV10-3 and TRBJ2-7; 9 positions agree with TRBD1. This CDR3 is 13 amino acids long. Germline lookup yields CDR1 ENHRY and CDR2 SYGVKD. V dropped 10 bases and J dropped 2; count of bases not matched to a gene: 6.

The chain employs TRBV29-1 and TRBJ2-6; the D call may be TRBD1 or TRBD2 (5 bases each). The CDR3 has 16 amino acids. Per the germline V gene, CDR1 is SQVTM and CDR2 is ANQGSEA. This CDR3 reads CKLYRGGPSGANVLTF. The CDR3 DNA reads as TGCAAATTATACCGGGGCGGACCCTCTGGGGCCAACGTCCTGACTTTC.

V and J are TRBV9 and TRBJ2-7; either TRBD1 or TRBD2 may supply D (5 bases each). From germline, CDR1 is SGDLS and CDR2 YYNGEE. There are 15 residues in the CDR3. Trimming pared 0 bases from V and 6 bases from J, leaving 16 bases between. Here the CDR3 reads CASSVGGSWTSEQYF. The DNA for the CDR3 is TGTGCCAGCAGCGTAGGGGGCTCGTGGACTTCCGAGCAGTACTTC.